The 17 T cell receptor beta chains in this list originate from one sample, sequenced in a study of CD8 T cells in ankylosing spondylitis. Study-wide results and caveats: Seemingly distinctive of ankylosing spondylitis blood was a TCR beta motif formed by eight highly homologous variants.

Antigens for these TCRs are unknown. TCRdb analysed the 5' RACE reads with MiXCR anew, one entry per CDR3 protein. The sample lists 800,000 to 900,000 distinct CDR3 sequences, 10% to 15% occurring once. Sequencing was carried out using blood, either unsorted or a sorted T cell fraction (not recorded which). The receptors come from a male donor with ankylosing spondylitis.

This clonotype was detected only a few times. This rearrangement joins TRBV25-1 to TRBJ2-7, with D hard to call. This CDR3 spans 14 amino acids. The germline V and J ends were trimmed by 1 base and 7 bases, with 14 bases remaining between them. Germline lookup yields CDR1 MGHDK and CDR2 SYGVNS. CDR3 coding DNA: TGTGCCAGCAGTGAATCCACGGGTCTGCGTGAGCAGTACTTC. Protein: CASSESTGLREQYF.

This clonotype has a count of ten or more. The genes are TRBV27 and TRBJ1-5; maybe TRBD1 (5 bases). Trimming took 5 bases from V and 3 from J, leaving 11 bases between them. The CDR3 contains 14 residues. Germline CDR1 and CDR2: MNHEY and SMNVEV (reference sequence). Here the CDR3 DNA reads TGTGCCAGCAGTGGGTGGGGGTTCAATCAGCCCCAGCATTTT. Its translation is CASSGWGFNQPQHF.

This clonotype occurred a few times. The rearrangement joins TRBV4-2 to TRBJ1-2, with D perhaps matching TRBD1 (6 bases). The CDR3 has 15 amino acids. V lost 3 bases to trimming and J lost 4 bases, with 15 bases between them. Germline assignment: CDR1 LGHNA and CDR2 YNFKEQ. This chain's CDR3 is CASSHGQPAGYGYTF. The CDR3 DNA reads TGTGCCAGCAGCCATGGACAGCCCGCTGGCTATGGCTACACCTTC.

There are a few counts of this clonotype. The chain carries TRBV7-8 and TRBJ1-6, with D hard to call. The CDR3 runs 14 residues. The V end lost 0 bases, the J end lost 10 bases, and 10 bases lay between the germline ends. Germline-derived CDR1 and CDR2 are SGHVS and FQNEAQ. The CDR3: CASSLAVRGSPLHF. DNA for the CDR3: TGTGCCAGCAGCTTAGCAGTCCGAGGATCACCCCTCCACTTT.

The rearrangement links TRBV6-1 to TRBJ2-1, with no clear D. Looked up from germline, CDR1 is MNHNS and CDR2 is SASEGT. V was shortened by 0 bases and J by 7 bases, with 7 bases between the two germline ends. This CDR3 is built from 13 residues. The CDR3 nucleotides are TGTGCCAGCAGTGAAGCAGGGCGGAATGAGCAGTTCTTC. Translated, it gives CASSEAGRNEQFF.

This clonotype has just a few counts. The chain combines TRBV6-5 with TRBJ1-6, with a tentative D call TRBD1 (6 bases). Looked up from germline, CDR1 is MNHEY and CDR2 is SVGAGI. V lost 0 bases, J lost 13 bases, and 10 bases lay in between. This CDR3 spans 13 amino acids. Here the CDR3 DNA reads TGTGCCAGCAGTTACTCGAGACAGGCTCCCCTCCACTTT. Translating gives CASSYSRQAPLHF.

The V and J genes are TRBV5-1 and TRBJ2-5; D is unclear. Germline values: CDR1 SGHRS, CDR2 YFSETQ. Trimming cost V 2 bases and J 2 bases, with 13 bases left between them. The CDR3 covers 15 residues. In DNA, the CDR3 is TGCGCCAGCAGCTTTGTAGGGCACCTACAAGAGACCCAGTACTTC. It specifies CASSFVGHLQETQYF. Looking up the rest from reference TRBV5-1 and TRBJ2-5 gives the full variable domain: KAGVTQTPRYLIKTRGQQVTLSCSPISGHRSVSWYQQTPGQGLQFLFEYFSETQRNKGNFPGRFSGRQFSNSRSEMNVSTLELGDSALYLCASSFVGHLQETQYFGPGTRLLVL.

This clonotype has ten or more counts. The J gene is TRBJ2-2, the V gene TRBV20-1; unclear D gene. The germline V gene encodes CDR1 DFQATT and CDR2 SNEGSKA (reference sequence). Trimming stripped 2 bases from V and 2 bases from J, with 6 bases between. CDR3 length: 13 residues. The CDR3, as DNA: TGCAGTGCTAGATCGAGTAACACCGGGGAGCTGTTTTTT. Residues: CSARSSNTGELFF.

This clonotype was picked up a small number of times. The chain links TRBV4-2 to TRBJ2-5; possible D gene TRBD2, 6 bases. The CDR3 is 16 amino acids. Trimming left V 0 bases short and J 1 base short, with 12 bases between. Germline V CDR1 and CDR2: LGHNA, YNFKEQ. The CDR3 here is CASSQDSGPTQETQYF. In DNA, the CDR3 is TGTGCCAGCAGCCAAGATAGCGGACCAACCCAAGAGACCCAGTACTTC.

This clonotype has at least ten counts. V usage is TRBV7-8 and J usage is TRBJ2-7; 7 nucleotides agree with TRBD2. The CDR3 loop spans 14 amino acids. The V segment lost 2 bases and the J segment 2 bases; nucleotides outside the gene matches: 3. The germline gives CDR1 SGHVS, CDR2 FQNEAQ. The CDR3 sequence is CASSLRAGPYEQYF. CDR3 DNA: TGTGCCAGCAGCTTAAGAGCGGGACCCTACGAGCAGTACTTC.

In nucleotides, the CDR3 is TGTGCCAGCAGCTTGGAGAGGAAAGCTTTCTTT. It specifies CASSLERKAFF. The gene calls are TRBV5-6 and TRBJ1-1; D not resolved. Germline assignment: CDR1 SGHDT and CDR2 YYEEEE. This CDR3 is 11 amino acids long. V was shortened by 0 bases and J by 9 bases, with 6 bases between the two germline ends. The full variable domain, in which reference TRBV5-6 and TRBJ1-1 provide the parts outside the CDR3, is DAGVTQSPTHLIKTRGQQVTLRCSPKSGHDTVSWYQQALGQGPQFIFQYYEEEERQRGNFPDRFSGHQFPNYSSELNVNALLLGDSALYLCASSLERKAFFGQGTRLTVV.

The sample holds a few counts of this clonotype. The chain is built from TRBV7-9 and TRBJ2-2, with D uncertain. CDR3 length: 16 residues. The V gene's germline CDR1 is SEHNR and CDR2 FQNEAQ (reference sequence). V gave up 4 bases and J gave up 2 bases, with 14 bases separating them. DNA of the CDR3: TGTGCCAGCAGCTCTAGACGTCATGCTAACACCGGGGAGCTGTTTTTT. It codes for CASSSRRHANTGELFF.

In its sample, this clonotype was seen a few times. The rearrangement joins TRBV7-2 to TRBJ1-1; the D is unclear. The CDR3 has 13 residues. CDR1 is SGHTA, CDR2 FQGNSA, per germline. V lost 0 bases to trimming and J lost 5 bases, with 7 bases between them. The CDR3 DNA is TGTGCCAGCAGCTTAGCGTCGGAAACTGAAGCTTTCTTT. Its protein is CASSLASETEAFF. Full variable domain (outside the CDR3, taken from reference TRBV7-2 and TRBJ1-1): GAGVSQSPSNKVTEKGKDVELRCDPISGHTALYWYRQSLGQGLEFLIYFQGNSAPDKSGLPSDRFSAERTGGSVSTLTIQRTQQEDSAVYLCASSLASETEAFFGQGTRLTVV.

This clonotype has more than one count but fewer than ten. The chain joins TRBV27 to TRBJ2-4; D is uncertain. The CDR3 contains 15 residues. CDR1 and CDR2 (germline): MNHEY, SMNVEV (reference sequence). Trimming shortened V by 5 bases and J by 2 bases, and 13 bases separated the two germline ends. The CDR3: CASSPKFVPKNIQYF. In DNA, the CDR3 is TGTGCCAGCAGTCCTAAGTTCGTTCCCAAAAACATTCAGTACTTC.

A few counts support this clonotype. The chain employs TRBV20-1 and TRBJ1-1, with TRBD1 matching 7 bases. This CDR3 contains 13 residues. J was trimmed by 1 base and V by 5 bases; bases with no gene match: 4. In germline, CDR1 is DFQATT, CDR2 SNEGSKA (reference sequence). The CDR3 sequence is CSAANRGNTEAFF. The CDR3 nucleotides read TGCAGTGCTGCTAACAGGGGGAACACTGAAGCTTTCTTT.

The rearrangement links TRBV5-5 to TRBJ2-2; 12 nucleotides agree with TRBD1. This CDR3 comprises 16 residues. Germline CDR1 is SGHKS and CDR2 is YYEKEE (reference sequence). J gave up 3 bases and V 4 bases, and 4 bases lay outside the gene matches. The CDR3 here is CASSTGQGADTGELFF. CDR3 in DNA: TGTGCCAGCAGCACGGGACAGGGGGCCGACACCGGGGAGCTGTTTTTT.

The gene calls are TRBV10-3 and TRBJ2-1; tentative D call: TRBD2 (5 bases). The V end lost 0 bases, the J end lost 0 bases, and 9 bases lay between the germline ends. CDR1 is ENHRY, CDR2 SYGVKD, per germline. The CDR3 extends over 16 amino acids. The CDR3 sequence: CAISESALASYNEQFF. The CDR3 nucleotides are TGTGCCATCAGTGAGTCGGCCCTAGCCTCCTACAATGAGCAGTTCTTC.